The source of this T cell receptor beta chain is a study of blood T cell repertoires in COVID-19. Study in general: Collection of acute and convalescent COVID-19 samples took place in the United States, Italy and Spain. Nucleic acid was either cDNA or gDNA, and it came from T cells, B-cell-depleted T cells, or PBMCs.

Original analysis: Cell counts per sample came from amplifying reference gene primers. Method: immunoSEQ multiplex PCR; TCRdb's copy keeps in-frame clones and lacks some. V and J calls plus clone size are reproduced from that table; the DNA served to infer D and trimming. The sample consists of fewer than 75,000 clones, roughly three quarters of them appearing once. Germline lookup yields CDR1 SGHRS and CDR2 YFSETQ. This CDR3 has 13 residues. V was clipped by 6 bases and J by 5 bases; unmatched bases: 6. This rearrangement joins TRBV5-1 to TRBJ2-3; the match to TRBD2 covers 7 bases. Sequencing was done on a sample of peripheral blood. The receptor comes from a woman between 55 and 75 years old with acute or convalescent COVID-19. CDR3 DNA: TGCGCCAGCAACCTGGGGGGGATAGATACGCAGTATTTT. It is translated as CASNLGGIDTQYF.